This note documents a single T cell receptor (beta chain) sequence. This clonotype was detected only a few times. There is no known antigen for this receptor. Base qualities are not recorded, but no much larger clone differs from it by a single base. Libraries came from 5' RACE. The instrument was an Illumina HiSeq 2500. A second PCR of about 6 to 11 cycles was run with a J-beta primer mix and a sample-barcoded 5' primer. A template-switch 5' adaptor carrying 12 random nucleotides introduced a unique molecular identifier onto each TCR beta cDNA molecule. At least 2.5 million CDR3-containing paired-end reads were obtained from each sample. First-strand cDNA was synthesized from all RNA with the Mint cDNA synthesis kit, primed by a TRBC-specific oligonucleotide. After uracil-DNA glycosylase treatment, a first 18-cycle PCR used universal primers M1SS and BC2_uni_R on all cDNA. The paper's data handling went like this. For normalization, 1 million high-quality reads were randomly selected from each sample, with every read carrying a distinct molecular identifier. Instead of being binned into consensus sequences, reads with shared molecular identifiers were discarded. MiTCR, set to a Q25 quality threshold and the strictest error-elimination algorithm, was used for CDR3 identification, clonotype clustering and error correction. A nonparametric unseen species model with Euler transformation was used to estimate a lower bound on total TCR beta diversity. TCRdb itself trimmed the public reads at Q25 with fastp, ran MiXCR and retained productive beta chains. Under each unique CDR3 protein, matching rows form one entry showing the most common genes and DNA. The V and J calls were not made by the authors but by TCRdb's processing. This sample comprises 800,000 or so distinct CDR3 sequences, about half of them detected only once. The ten largest clones take up roughly 18% of the sample.

This specimen comes from a study of blood T cells in healthy people across ages (dated by TCRdb to between 2014 and 2017). At the level of the whole study: In model experiments, template switching captured about one uniquely barcoded TCR beta cDNA molecule for every two T cells. To avoid experimental bias, donors of different ages were randomly spread across the sequencing lanes. The study measured age-related changes in TCR beta repertoire diversity using deep sequencing normalized with unique cDNA molecular identifiers. The donors were split into four age groups: young (average about 16 years), middle-aged (around 40), aged (roughly 60) and long-lived (under 90). The study analyzed two additional independent replicas of 1 million unique cDNA reads from the same blood draw for two donors, one aged 18 to 30 and one aged 80 or older. Overall study results and their limits: Because profiling used bulk unsorted PBMCs, naive and antigen-experienced compartments could not be compared conclusively. Donor CMV infection status was unknown, potentially confounding age-related changes in expanded clonotypes. There was a strong correlation between observed TCR beta diversity and the percentage of naive T cells measured by flow cytometry. The long-lived group showed more naive CD4+ T cells, fewer expanded clones and increased TCR diversity than the aged group, suggesting age selection. Observed TCR beta diversity per million T cells fell roughly linearly with age, and a significant reduction was already apparent by age around 44. Estimates of total diversity based on one million sequenced T cells were considered lower bounds and underestimates.

Donors were about 36 systemically healthy Caucasian individuals from Russia aged roughly 6 to 90 years. Each donor gave 8.5 to 10 milliliters of peripheral blood, collected into EDTA-treated Vacutainer tubes. Ficoll-Paque density-gradient centrifugation was used to isolate PBMCs, with at least 6.5 million per sample. Total RNA was extracted from PBMCs with Trizol reagent, with at least 6 micrograms obtained per sample. For every donor, flow cytometry on a PBMC aliquot measured the percentage of naive CD45RAhigh/CD27high T cells. The receptor was derived from a man at least 80 years old in good health. Sequencing was carried out using blood.

The bases are TGTGCCAGCAGCTATGGACCGAACCCCTACGAGCAGTACTTC. It encodes CASSYGPNPYEQYF. The sequence joins TRBV28 to TRBJ2-7, with no confidently assigned D gene. Looking up the germline V gene yields CDR1 MDHEN and CDR2 SYDVKM. The CDR3 holds 14 amino acids from the cysteine to the phenylalanine. Only CDR3 DNA is held: 42 bases, read in frame from base 1. The germline ends are 14 bases apart after V is trimmed by 6 bases and J by 2 bases. Here the CDR3 is joined to the reference TRBV28 and TRBJ2-7 genes, and the full variable domain is: DVKVTQSSRYLVKRTGEKVFLECVQDMDHENMFWYRQDPGLGLRLIYFSYDVKMKEKGDIPEGYSVSREKKERFSLILESASTNQTSMYLCASSYGPNPYEQYFGPGTRLTVT.